The 16 T cell receptor beta chains presented below share a single source sample, sequenced in a study of cytomegalovirus exposure and HLA in healthy donors. PCR involved 60 Vbeta and 13 Jbeta primers. Only in-frame clones appear in the TCRdb table, and some are missing; sequencing was by immunoSEQ multiplex PCR. The table lists 120,000 to 150,000 clones, around 75% of them singletons. Source material: PBMCs. These receptors were taken from a woman aged 25 to 45 in good health and CMV-seronegative.

V and J are TRBV9 and TRBJ2-3; D is possibly TRBD1 (5 bases). There are 14 residues in the CDR3. Trimming removed 4 bases at V and 5 bases at J, with 14 bases between. Germline loops: CDR1 SGDLS, CDR2 YYNGEE. The CDR3 spells CASSPLGAGDTQYF. The CDR3, as DNA: TGTGCCAGCAGCCCTCTTGGGGCAGGAGATACGCAGTATTTT. The full variable domain, its missing parts supplied by reference TRBV9 and TRBJ2-3, is DSGVTQTPKHLITATGQRVTLRCSPRSGDLSVYWYQQSLDQGLQFLIQYYNGEERAKGNILERFSAQQFPDLHSELNLSSLELGDSALYFCASSPLGAGDTQYFGPGTRLTVL.

This CDR3 is CSVEDAGLGGYTF. CDR3 coding DNA: TGCAGCGTTGAAGACGCAGGCCTTGGCGGCTACACCTTC. J is TRBJ1-2 and V is TRBV29-1, with no clear D. The CDR3 is 13 residues long. V lost 0 bases and J 8 bases, leaving 13 bases between the germline ends. Germline V gives CDR1 SQVTM, CDR2 ANQGSEA.

V is TRBV6-5 and J is TRBJ1-1; a possible D gene is TRBD1 (6 bases). The germline V gene encodes CDR1 MNHEY and CDR2 SVGAGI. This CDR3 has 14 amino acids. The V end was cut by 7 bases, the J end by 4 bases, with 16 bases between. For the CDR3, the DNA is TGTGCCAGCACCCTTGCAGGGGCGGTCACTGAAGCTTTCTTT. This encodes CASTLAGAVTEAFF.

This sequence joins TRBV13 and TRBJ1-1; D might be TRBD1 (6 bases). There are 15 residues in the CDR3. Germline CDR1 and CDR2: PRHDT and FYEKMQ (reference sequence). Deletions cut 5 bases from V and 4 bases from J, with 17 bases between. The CDR3 protein is CASSTQGWGGTEAFF. The CDR3 nucleotides are TGTGCCAGCAGCACCCAGGGGTGGGGGGGCACTGAAGCTTTCTTT.

J is TRBJ1-6 and V is TRBV7-3, with a possible D match to TRBD1 (5 bases). Germline V gene lookup returns CDR1 SGHTA and CDR2 FQGTGA. The CDR3 is made up of 14 amino acids. V was trimmed by 3 bases and J by 10 bases, leaving 13 bases between them. CDR3 nucleotides: TGTGCCAGCAGCTTGGGGAGGGGAAACTCACCCCTCCACTTT. The encoded protein is CASSLGRGNSPLHF.

The chain joins TRBV7-9 to TRBJ2-2, with D perhaps matching TRBD2 (5 bases). The CDR3 totals 14 residues. In germline, CDR1 is SEHNR, CDR2 FQNEAQ (reference sequence). V was shortened by 0 bases and J by 8 bases, with 10 bases between the two germline ends. The CDR3 DNA reads TGTGCCAGCAGCTTAGCGGCTAGCCCGGGGGAGCTGTTTTTT. Amino acid sequence: CASSLAASPGELFF.

The chain is built from TRBV18 and TRBJ2-7; D may be TRBD1 (6 bases). With 6 bases removed from V and 0 bases from J, the gap between germline ends came to 15 bases. Germline CDR1 KGHSH, CDR2 LQKENI. This CDR3 has 15 amino acids. CDR3 coding DNA: TGTGCCAGCTCTCCTACCGGGACACACTCCTACGAGCAGTACTTC. This translates into CASSPTGTHSYEQYF.

CDR3 protein: CASSMERTGRDTQYF. CDR3 nucleotides: TGCGCCAGCAGCATGGAGCGGACTGGGCGAGATACGCAGTATTTT. The chain uses TRBV4-1 and TRBJ2-3, with D possibly being TRBD2 (5 bases). V was cut by 5 bases and J by 5 bases, with 17 bases left in between. Germline V gene lookup returns CDR1 MGHRA and CDR2 YSYEKL. The CDR3 has 15 amino acids.

V is TRBV27 and J is TRBJ2-5; 15 bases agree with TRBD2. CDR3 length: 15 amino acids. Losses at the gene ends were 5 bases for V and 3 bases for J; bases not matched to a gene: 1. In germline, CDR1 is MNHEY, CDR2 SMNVEV (reference sequence). CDR3 bases: TGTGCCAGCAGTGGACTAGCGGGAGGGGAAGAGACCCAGTACTTC. Translated, it gives CASSGLAGGEETQYF.

The chain links TRBV2 to TRBJ2-1, with D hard to call. V was shortened by 6 bases and J by 5 bases, with 8 bases between the two germline ends. Per the germline V gene, CDR1 is SNHLY and CDR2 is FYNNEI. CDR3 length: 12 residues. The CDR3 spells CASSEQNNEQFF. CDR3 in DNA: TGTGCCAGCAGCGAACAGAACAATGAGCAGTTCTTC.

The chain carries TRBV6-1 and TRBJ1-6; D gene uncertain. V was trimmed by 6 bases and J by 4 bases, leaving 13 bases between them. Germline V gives CDR1 MNHNS, CDR2 SASEGT. The CDR3 has 15 amino acids. DNA for the CDR3: TGTGCCAGCAGAAAATTAGATCTGTATAATTCACCCCTCCACTTT. Translation: CASRKLDLYNSPLHF.

About this clone: The limits of the CDR3 on the DNA are not certain, so only TCRdb's listed CDR3 is given. This chain uses TRBV7-9 with TRBJ1-2; no check of the table's D call, TRBD1, against the DNA was made. The CDR3 is 13 residues long, counting both termini. The germline CDR1 and CDR2 sequences are SEHNR and FQNEAQ (reference sequence). CDR3 region: CASSLVGQGATAF.

The V call is TRBV7-8, the J call TRBJ2-7; D uncertain. The germline CDR1 and CDR2 sequences are SGHVS and FQNEAQ. This CDR3 comprises 12 residues. The V end was cut by 0 bases, the J end by 3 bases, with 3 bases between. CDR3 in DNA: TGTGCCAGCAGCTTAGCCCGCTACGAGCAGTACTTC. Protein: CASSLARYEQYF.

This clone has a single count. The J gene is TRBJ2-3, the V gene TRBV5-4, with TRBD2 matching 9 bases. Germline CDR1 reads SGHNT; CDR2 reads YYREEE (reference sequence). The CDR3 is 16 residues long. J was trimmed by 4 bases and V by 5 bases; bases with no gene match: 11. CDR3: CASRYALAGNSDTQYF. The CDR3 DNA reads TGTGCCAGCAGGTACGCCCTAGCGGGGAACTCAGATACGCAGTATTTT.

This clone was seen only a few times. The chain employs TRBV5-4 and TRBJ1-1; perhaps TRBD1 as D (6 bases). Trimming removed 1 base at V and 0 bases at J, with 10 bases between. The V gene's germline CDR1 is SGHNT and CDR2 YYREEE (reference sequence). CDR3 length: 15 residues. The CDR3 coding sequence is TGTGCCAGCAGCTTGCAGGGGAGGGTGAACACTGAAGCTTTCTTT. The encoded protein is CASSLQGRVNTEAFF.

This chain links TRBV11-2 with TRBJ2-5, with a tentative D call TRBD2 (5 bases). The ends were cut back, 0 bases at V and 2 bases at J, with 10 bases in the middle. Germline V CDR1 and CDR2: SGHAT, FQNNGV. This CDR3 has 15 amino acids. The CDR3 DNA is TGTGCCAGCAGCTTAGAACCGGGATCGCAAGAGACCCAGTACTTC. It yields the protein CASSLEPGSQETQYF.